Shown below are 22 T cell receptor beta chains from a single sample sequenced in a study of a mutant IDH1 vaccine in newly diagnosed glioma. The table came from immunoSEQ multiplex PCR; TCRdb's copy has only in-frame clones and leaves some out. The sample has some 87,000 clones, around four fifths seen once. Time point defined: baseline, week 1 (first vaccination visit). Treatment reported: pre-vaccination baseline after standard-of-care therapy. The sample consisted of PBMCs, taken from a glioma patient treated with radiotherapy, temozolomide or both. Receptors originate from a man aged 40-49 years with glioma.

The chain carries TRBV10-3 and TRBJ2-1; D possibly matches TRBD1 or TRBD2 (5 bases each). Per germline, CDR1 ENHRY and CDR2 SYGVKD. The CDR3 runs 15 residues. V lost 3 bases and J lost 7, with 16 bases in between. The CDR3 protein is CAISEGPGSWNEQFF. The CDR3 nucleotides are TGTGCCATCAGTGAAGGCCCAGGGAGTTGGAATGAGCAGTTCTTC.

V is TRBV5-1 and J is TRBJ2-2; D remains ambiguous. The germline gives CDR1 SGHRS, CDR2 YFSETQ. CDR3 length equals 15 residues. V was pared by 0 bases and J by 6 bases, with 12 bases between. The chain's CDR3 is CASSLDLSSPGELFF. The CDR3 DNA is TGCGCCAGCAGCTTGGATCTTAGCTCCCCCGGGGAGCTGTTTTTT. The full variable domain, its missing parts supplied by reference TRBV5-1 and TRBJ2-2, is KAGVTQTPRYLIKTRGQQVTLSCSPISGHRSVSWYQQTPGQGLQFLFEYFSETQRNKGNFPGRFSGRQFSNSRSEMNVSTLELGDSALYLCASSLDLSSPGELFFGEGSRLTVL.

The chain joins TRBV7-2 to TRBJ2-3; D gene ambiguous. The V and J ends lost 4 bases and 2 bases respectively, with 4 bases between them. Germline-derived CDR1 and CDR2 are SGHTA and FQGNSA. The CDR3 is 12 amino acids. Written as DNA, the CDR3 is TGTGCCAGCAGCTCCAACACAGATACGCAGTATTTT. Amino acid sequence: CASSSNTDTQYF.

The chain couples TRBV4-2 to TRBJ2-5; 7 bases agree with TRBD2. CDR3 length equals 17 residues. Germline lookup yields CDR1 LGHNA and CDR2 YNFKEQ. J was trimmed by 5 bases and V by 0 bases; bases with no gene match: 12. The CDR3, as DNA: TGTGCCAGCAGCCAAGATCCCAGCGGGGCAGGACGGGAGACCCAGTACTTC. Encoded protein: CASSQDPSGAGRETQYF.

The genes are TRBV7-2 and TRBJ1-1; D gene ambiguous. The CDR3 spans 13 residues. Trimming removed 5 bases at V and 1 base at J, with 8 bases between. CDR1 SGHTA and CDR2 FQGNSA come from the germline V gene. As DNA, the CDR3 is TGTGCCAGCAGCGTTCACCAGAACACTGAAGCTTTCTTT. This translates into CASSVHQNTEAFF.

This clone has only a few counts. The chain couples TRBV30 to TRBJ1-1, with D unclear. This CDR3 contains 14 residues. With 7 bases removed from V and 1 base from J, the gap between germline ends came to 16 bases. In germline, CDR1 is GTSNPN, CDR2 SVGIG (reference sequence). The CDR3 DNA follows: TGTGCCTTAGCCGGCACAGATCCGAACACTGAAGCTTTCTTT. Translation: CALAGTDPNTEAFF.

This clone was found many times. This chain uses TRBV28 with TRBJ1-5; possible D gene TRBD1, 5 bases. From germline, CDR1 is MDHEN and CDR2 SYDVKM. Trimming pared 2 bases from V and 1 base from J, leaving 9 bases between. CDR3 size: 15 residues. This CDR3 is CASSLQPGSNQPQHF. The CDR3 region has the DNA TGTGCCAGCAGTTTACAGCCAGGGAGCAATCAGCCCCAGCATTTT.

This sequence joins TRBV28 and TRBJ1-1, with D tentatively TRBD1 (5 bases). Trimming left V 6 bases short and J 5 bases short, with 10 bases between. Germline V gene lookup returns CDR1 MDHEN and CDR2 SYDVKM. This CDR3 comprises 12 residues. The CDR3: CASRAGLTEAFF. DNA for the CDR3: TGTGCCAGCAGGGCAGGGTTGACTGAAGCTTTCTTT. The variable domain in full, completed from reference TRBV28 and TRBJ1-1, reads DVKVTQSSRYLVKRTGEKVFLECVQDMDHENMFWYRQDPGLGLRLIYFSYDVKMKEKGDIPEGYSVSREKKERFSLILESASTNQTSMYLCASRAGLTEAFFGQGTRLTVV.

This CDR3 is CASSSRTGVTETQYF. The CDR3 DNA follows: TGTGCCAGCAGCTCGAGGACAGGAGTTACAGAGACCCAGTACTTC. V gene TRBV11-1 combines with J gene TRBJ2-5; 7 bases are a match to TRBD1. Unmatched junction bases numbered 9, after V lost 4 bases and J lost 4 bases. CDR1 SGHAT and CDR2 FQDESV come from the germline V gene (reference sequence). The CDR3 is made up of 15 amino acids.

This clone was counted only a few times. The rearrangement uses TRBV16 and TRBJ2-7, with D unresolved. The CDR3 sequence is 14 residues long. The germline CDR1 and CDR2 sequences are KGHSY and FQNENV. The germline V and J ends were trimmed by 3 bases and 0 bases, with 9 bases remaining between them. Written as DNA, the CDR3 is TGTGCCAGCAGCCATCCTCGGTTCTCCTACGAGCAGTACTTC. It specifies CASSHPRFSYEQYF.

This clone was counted ten times or more. The genes are TRBV2 and TRBJ1-2; weak D call: TRBD1 (5 bases). Trimming removed 7 bases at V and 4 bases at J, with 19 bases between. Germline V gene lookup returns CDR1 SNHLY and CDR2 FYNNEI. The CDR3 consists of 15 residues. Written as DNA, the CDR3 is TGTGCCAGCACCTCTCCCCGGGGGGGGGTCTATGGCTACACCTTC. Residues: CASTSPRGGVYGYTF.

The rearrangement joins TRBV5-1 to TRBJ1-1; D perhaps matches TRBD1 (6 bases). The germline CDR1 and CDR2 sequences are SGHRS and YFSETQ. This CDR3 comprises 13 residues. Trimming left V 7 bases short and J 3 bases short, with 13 bases between. DNA of the CDR3: TGCGCCAGCGGATTAGGACAGTACACTGAAGCTTTCTTT. Its translation: CASGLGQYTEAFF.

The CDR3 region has the DNA TGTGCCAGCAGCAAAGAGAGGGCGGGAGAGTTCTACGAGCAGTACTTC. This sequence encodes CASSKERAGEFYEQYF. The chain is built from TRBV21-1 and TRBJ2-7; the table's D call TRBD2 went unverified against the DNA. TRBV21-1 constitutes a pseudogene. This CDR3 region has 16 residues.

The gene calls are TRBV7-2 and TRBJ2-5; 10 bases agree with TRBD2. After removal of 1 base from V and 0 bases from J, the junction contained 11 bases not matched to a gene. The germline gives CDR1 SGHTA, CDR2 FQGNSA. The length of the CDR3 is 19 residues. Here the CDR3 reads CASSLGGLAGAQYQETQYF. DNA of the CDR3: TGTGCCAGCAGCTTAGGGGGCCTAGCGGGGGCGCAGTACCAAGAGACCCAGTACTTC. Drawing the rest from reference TRBV7-2 and TRBJ2-5, the complete variable domain is GAGVSQSPSNKVTEKGKDVELRCDPISGHTALYWYRQSLGQGLEFLIYFQGNSAPDKSGLPSDRFSAERTGGSVSTLTIQRTQQEDSAVYLCASSLGGLAGAQYQETQYFGPGTRLLVL.

The CDR3 reads CASSTRLAGIPDEQFF. Here the CDR3 DNA reads TGTGCCAGCAGCACGAGACTAGCGGGGATCCCGGATGAGCAGTTCTTC. The V gene is TRBV7-9, the J gene TRBJ2-1; the match to TRBD2 covers 11 bases. Germline CDR1 reads SEHNR; CDR2 reads FQNEAQ (reference sequence). This CDR3 comprises 16 residues. V dropped 5 bases and J dropped 8; count of bases not matched to a gene: 11.

The rearrangement links TRBV5-6 to TRBJ2-7; 9 positions agree with TRBD1. The CDR3 contains 12 residues. From germline, CDR1 is SGHDT and CDR2 YYEEEE. V shed 4 bases and J 9 bases; nucleotides not matched to a gene: 5. The CDR3 region has the DNA TGTGCCAGCAGCGCGGGACAGGGAGGGCAGTACTTC. Translation gives CASSAGQGGQYF.

The chain couples TRBV28 to TRBJ2-7; a weak D match, TRBD1 (6 bases). Looked up from germline, CDR1 is MDHEN and CDR2 is SYDVKM. The V end lost 3 bases, the J end lost 4 bases, and 22 bases lay between the germline ends. The length of the CDR3 is 17 residues. The CDR3 DNA sequence: TGTGCCAGCAGTTTGTTGGCGGAAGGACAGAAGGAATACGAGCAGTACTTC. Protein product: CASSLLAEGQKEYEQYF. Combining the CDR3 with reference TRBV28 and TRBJ2-7 gives the whole variable domain DVKVTQSSRYLVKRTGEKVFLECVQDMDHENMFWYRQDPGLGLRLIYFSYDVKMKEKGDIPEGYSVSREKKERFSLILESASTNQTSMYLCASSLLAEGQKEYEQYFGPGTRLTVT.

The CDR3 nucleotides read TGCGCCAGCAGCAAAGCCGGGGGAGAAGAGACCCAGTACTTC. Residues: CASSKAGGEETQYF. This sequence joins TRBV5-1 and TRBJ2-5; tentatively, D is TRBD2 (6 bases). Per the germline V gene, CDR1 is SGHRS and CDR2 is YFSETQ. The CDR3 length is 14 residues. V was pared by 4 bases and J by 3 bases, with 13 bases between.

The rearrangement joins TRBV7-2 to TRBJ1-1; TRBD1 is a possible D gene (6 bases). Per the germline V gene, CDR1 is SGHTA and CDR2 is FQGNSA. This CDR3 comprises 15 residues. Trimming shortened V by 0 bases and J by 1 base, and 9 bases separated the two germline ends. The CDR3 sequence is CASSLAIQGNTEAFF. CDR3 sequence (DNA): TGTGCCAGCAGCTTAGCCATACAGGGGAACACTGAAGCTTTCTTT.

V and J are TRBV2 and TRBJ1-2; TRBD1 agrees at 11 bases. CDR3 length: 14 amino acids. Germline lookup yields CDR1 SNHLY and CDR2 FYNNEI. With 5 bases clipped from V and 10 bases from J, the junction kept 9 bases outside the gene matches. CDR3 DNA sequence: TGTGCCAGCAGTCGCACCGGGACAGGGGGGTACTACACCTTC. Protein sequence: CASSRTGTGGYYTF.

In regard to this clone: A far larger clone is only one base removed, so a read error is likely. The chain combines TRBV2 with TRBJ2-3; no definite D call. V was clipped by 6 bases and J by 2 bases, with 3 bases between them. Germline assignment: CDR1 SNHLY and CDR2 FYNNEI. The CDR3 runs to 11 residues. CDR3 sequence reads: CASSYTDTQYF. The CDR3 DNA reads TGTGCCAGCAGCTACACAGATACGCAGTATTTT.

This chain uses TRBV25-1 with TRBJ2-7; D is perhaps TRBD2 (6 bases). This CDR3 has 18 residues. The germline V gene has CDR1 MGHDK and CDR2 SYGVNS. Trimming shortened V by 2 bases and J by 7 bases, and 27 bases separated the two germline ends. The CDR3 DNA reads TGTGCCAGCAGTGAAATTTCCCCGGGCCCGGGACTCCCAGATGAGCAGTACTTC. Protein product: CASSEISPGPGLPDEQYF.